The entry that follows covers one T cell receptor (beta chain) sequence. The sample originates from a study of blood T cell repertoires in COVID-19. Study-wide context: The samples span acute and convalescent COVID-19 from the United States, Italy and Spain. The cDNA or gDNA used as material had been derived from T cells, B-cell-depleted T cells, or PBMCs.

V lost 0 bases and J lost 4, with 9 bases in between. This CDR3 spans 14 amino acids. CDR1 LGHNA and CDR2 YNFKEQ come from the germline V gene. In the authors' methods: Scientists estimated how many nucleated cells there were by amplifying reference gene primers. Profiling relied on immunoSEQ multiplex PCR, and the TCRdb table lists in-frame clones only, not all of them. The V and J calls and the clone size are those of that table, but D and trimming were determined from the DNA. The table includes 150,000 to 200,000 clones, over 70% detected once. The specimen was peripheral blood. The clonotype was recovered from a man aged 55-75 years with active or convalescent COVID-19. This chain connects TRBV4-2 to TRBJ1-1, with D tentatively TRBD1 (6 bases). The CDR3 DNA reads TGTGCCAGCAGCCAAGATAAAGGGGGCACTGAAGCTTTCTTT. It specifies CASSQDKGGTEAFF.